Presented here are 25 T cell receptor beta chains from one specimen sequenced in a study of T cell responses to AZD1222 COVID-19 vaccine. Repertoires were generated with immunoSEQ multiplex PCR, while TCRdb's copy carries only in-frame clones and drops some. Altogether some 140,000 clones are present, 85% being singletons, with the ten largest covering 7.9%. The material sequenced was peripheral blood, taken 28 days after the second dose of the MenACWY control vaccine. The source of these receptors is an adult who received the MenACWY meningococcal vaccine as a control.

This clone was detected once. This chain links TRBV6-5 with TRBJ1-4; D might be TRBD1 (5 bases). The germline CDR1 and CDR2 sequences are MNHEY and SVGAGI. V shed 6 bases and J shed 8 bases, with 19 bases lying between them. This CDR3 has 15 residues. CDR3 sequence reads: CASSRGLQSKEKLFF. The CDR3 region has the DNA TGTGCCAGCAGCCGGGGCCTCCAGAGTAAGGAAAAACTGTTTTTT.

CDR3 coding DNA: TGTGCCAGCTGCCGGGACAGGGCGTTGGACACCGGGGAGCTGTTTTTT. It specifies CASCRDRALDTGELFF. The chain employs TRBV2 and TRBJ2-2; 9 bases agree with TRBD1. Losses at the gene ends were 8 bases for V and 3 bases for J; bases not matched to a gene: 10. The V gene's germline CDR1 is SNHLY and CDR2 FYNNEI. The CDR3 sequence is 16 residues long.

V and J are TRBV6-5 and TRBJ2-2; 7 nucleotides align to TRBD1. The V gene's germline CDR1 is MNHEY and CDR2 SVGAGI. The CDR3 is 15 residues long. V gave up 4 bases and J gave up 2 bases; unmatched junction bases: 4. As DNA, the CDR3 is TGTGCCAGCAGTTGGGGGACAGCTAACACCGGGGAGCTGTTTTTT. Translation: CASSWGTANTGELFF.

Only a few counts were recorded for this clone. This chain joins TRBV29-1 and TRBJ2-1; 9 bases are a match to TRBD2. This CDR3 region has 12 residues. Germline-derived CDR1 and CDR2 are SQVTM and ANQGSEA. The V gene end was trimmed by 1 base and the J gene end by 12 bases; junction bases not matched to a gene: 4. This chain's CDR3 is CSVEGGGAGQFF. In nucleotides, the CDR3 is TGCAGCGTTGAAGGCGGGGGGGCCGGGCAGTTCTTC.

This clone has a handful of counts. The V and J genes are TRBV4-1 and TRBJ1-1; D ambiguous. The CDR3 length is 16 residues. V was shortened by 7 bases and J by 1 base, with 19 bases between the two germline ends. CDR1 and CDR2 from the germline V gene are MGHRA and YSYEKL. This chain's CDR3 is CASNPREGSSNTEAFF. In DNA form, the CDR3 reads TGCGCCAGCAACCCAAGGGAAGGGTCTTCGAACACTGAAGCTTTCTTT.

V is TRBV5-4 and J is TRBJ1-1; 9 bases match TRBD1. J gave up 1 base and V 0 bases, and 4 bases lay outside the gene matches. The germline V gene encodes CDR1 SGHNT and CDR2 YYREEE (reference sequence). This CDR3 comprises 16 residues. CDR3 residues: CASSLAGTGTNTEAFF. DNA for the CDR3: TGTGCCAGCAGCTTGGCCGGGACAGGGACGAACACTGAAGCTTTCTTT.

V is TRBV14 and J is TRBJ2-3, with no clear D. The length of the CDR3 is 15 residues. V dropped 3 bases and J dropped 0 bases, with 10 bases sitting between them. CDR1 is SGHDN and CDR2 is FVKESK in the germline V gene. The CDR3 DNA is TGTGCCAGCAGCCAGGGAACCGTAAGCACAGATACGCAGTATTTT. It is translated as CASSQGTVSTDTQYF.

In its sample, this clone was seen a few times. The chain joins TRBV5-5 to TRBJ1-2; the match to TRBD1 covers 9 bases. The CDR3 runs to 16 residues. CDR1 is SGHKS, CDR2 YYEKEE, per germline (reference sequence). V shed 1 base and J 1 base; nucleotides not matched to a gene: 5. CDR3 nucleotides: TGTGCCAGCAGCTTGTTCCCGGGACAGGGTAACTATGGCTACACCTTC. Its translation: CASSLFPGQGNYGYTF.

The rearrangement links TRBV28 to TRBJ2-4; the match to TRBD1 covers 8 bases. Germline assignment: CDR1 MDHEN and CDR2 SYDVKM. V was pared by 2 bases and J by 1 base, with 4 bases of the junction left unmatched. CDR3 length: 16 amino acids. CDR3 sequence reads: CASSLGRQGAKNIQYF. The DNA for the CDR3 is TGTGCCAGCAGTTTAGGGAGACAGGGGGCCAAAAACATTCAGTACTTC. The full variable domain, in which reference TRBV28 and TRBJ2-4 provide the parts outside the CDR3, is DVKVTQSSRYLVKRTGEKVFLECVQDMDHENMFWYRQDPGLGLRLIYFSYDVKMKEKGDIPEGYSVSREKKERFSLILESASTNQTSMYLCASSLGRQGAKNIQYFGAGTRLSVL.

This chain links TRBV28 with TRBJ2-7; 7 bases are shared with TRBD1. After removal of 4 bases from V and 2 bases from J, the junction contained 8 bases not matched to a gene. Germline V CDR1 and CDR2: MDHEN, SYDVKM. The length of the CDR3 is 15 residues. The CDR3 protein is CASSSGDSQAYEQYV. The CDR3 DNA is TGTGCCAGCAGTTCAGGGGACAGTCAAGCCTACGAGCAGTACGTC.

The rearrangement links TRBV10-3 to TRBJ2-1; tentatively, D is TRBD1 (6 bases). The V and J ends lost 4 bases and 10 bases respectively, with 17 bases between them. The CDR3 is made up of 14 amino acids. Germline V gene data show CDR1 as ENHRY and CDR2 as SYGVKD. Here the CDR3 reads CAISAPRQAGEQFF. CDR3 coding DNA: TGTGCCATCAGTGCTCCCCGACAGGCAGGGGAGCAGTTCTTC.

The chain joins TRBV9 to TRBJ1-3, with 7 bases fitting TRBD1. From germline, CDR1 is SGDLS and CDR2 YYNGEE. Trimming cost V 3 bases and J 5 bases; bases outside gene matches: 5. The length of the CDR3 is 14 residues. This chain's CDR3 is CASSASGQRNTIYF. The CDR3, as DNA: TGTGCCAGCAGCGCCTCGGGACAGAGAAACACCATATATTTT.

The V gene is TRBV5-1, the J gene TRBJ2-2; 7 bases agree with TRBD2. The germline V gene has CDR1 SGHRS and CDR2 YFSETQ. This CDR3 has 14 residues. The trim removed 7 bases at V and 4 bases at J, leaving 7 bases unmatched. Written as DNA, the CDR3 is TGCGCCAGCGGGGCGGGAGAAATCACCGGGGAGCTGTTTTTT. Encoded protein: CASGAGEITGELFF.

The chain joins TRBV19 to TRBJ1-2, with D uncertain. The germline gives CDR1 LNHDA, CDR2 SQIVND (reference sequence). The CDR3 extends over 12 amino acids. Trimming shortened V by 5 bases and J by 4 bases, and 8 bases separated the two germline ends. This chain's CDR3 is CASSESRYGYTF. The CDR3 DNA reads as TGTGCCAGTAGTGAGTCCCGCTATGGCTACACCTTC.

This sequence joins TRBV27 and TRBJ2-7, with D perhaps TRBD1 (6 bases). The CDR3 is 15 amino acids. In germline, CDR1 is MNHEY, CDR2 SMNVEV (reference sequence). V was cut by 8 bases and J by 0 bases, with 17 bases left in between. Here the CDR3 DNA reads TGTGCCAGCGGCAACATCGGACAGAGCTCCTACGAGCAGTACTTC. The encoded protein is CASGNIGQSSYEQYF.

For this clone: A read error may produce the germline difference seen at one junction end. This chain connects TRBV19 to TRBJ2-7; either TRBD1 or TRBD2 may supply D (5 bases each). Germline V gene sequence: CDR1 LNHDA, CDR2 SQIVND (reference sequence). This CDR3 has 14 residues. Written as DNA, the CDR3 is TGTGCCAGTAGTATGAAGGGGTCCGGGGCTACAGCCGCCTTC. Protein: CASSMKGSGATAAF.

This rearrangement joins TRBV19 to TRBJ2-1; possible D gene TRBD1, 7 bases. This CDR3 has 15 residues. The V and J ends lost 10 bases and 9 bases respectively, with 25 bases between them. CDR1 is LNHDA and CDR2 is SQIVND in the germline V gene (reference sequence). CDR3 loop: CATSPGQGEAREQFF. CDR3 nucleotide sequence: TGTGCCACCTCCCCCGGCCAGGGGGAGGCACGTGAGCAGTTCTTC.

CDR3 bases: TGCGCCACCAGGTGGGGACAGGGAGGAGGTGAGCAGTTCTTC. This codes for CATRWGQGGGEQFF. The chain carries TRBV10-2 and TRBJ2-1, with 9 bases fitting TRBD1. CDR3 length: 14 amino acids. The V and J ends lost 10 bases and 9 bases, in that order; junction bases with no gene match: 13. CDR1 is WSHSY and CDR2 is SAAADI in the germline V gene.

This clone was counted only a few times. V usage is TRBV12-3 or TRBV12-4 and J usage is TRBJ1-2, with D hard to call. The CDR3 sequence is 13 residues long. Between the trimmed V and J ends, which lost 6 bases and 4 bases, there was a span of 12 bases. DNA of the CDR3: TGTGCCAGCAGCCGCAGCGATCGCTATGGCTACACCTTC. This translates into CASSRSDRYGYTF.

This clone was recorded only once. The genes are TRBV3-1 (or the pseudogene TRBV3-2) and TRBJ2-2, with 9 bases matching TRBD1. With 4 bases clipped from V and 4 bases from J, the junction kept 10 bases outside the gene matches. CDR3 length equals 17 residues. Germline V CDR1 and CDR2: LGHDT, YNNKEL (reference sequence). The CDR3 DNA is TGTGCCAGCAGCCCCCACTGGGACAGGGAAGCCACCGGGGAGCTGTTTTTT. Protein: CASSPHWDREATGELFF.

The chain carries TRBV5-6 and TRBJ1-2, with TRBD1 as a possible D gene (5 bases). V lost 0 bases and J lost 4, with 10 bases in between. This CDR3 has 14 amino acids. CDR1 SGHDT and CDR2 YYEEEE come from the germline V gene. CDR3 sequence reads: CASSLGGGGYGYTF. CDR3 nucleotide sequence: TGTGCCAGCAGCTTGGGGGGCGGTGGCTATGGCTACACCTTC.

The chain uses TRBV13 and TRBJ2-1; 11 nucleotides match TRBD2. Losses at the gene ends were 5 bases for V and 0 bases for J; bases not matched to a gene: 6. CDR3 length: 17 amino acids. Germline CDR1 and CDR2: PRHDT and FYEKMQ (reference sequence). The CDR3 DNA reads TGTGCCAGCAGCATAGCTAGCGGGGGGAGCTCCTACAATGAGCAGTTCTTC. Encoded protein: CASSIASGGSSYNEQFF.

CDR3 loop: CASSQYGAGNQPQHF. The CDR3 DNA follows: TGCGCCAGCAGCCAATACGGGGCAGGCAATCAGCCCCAGCATTTT. This rearrangement joins TRBV4-3 to TRBJ1-5; possible D gene TRBD1, 5 bases. Germline CDR1 is LGHNA and CDR2 is YSLEER. The length of the CDR3 is 15 residues. The V gene lost 2 bases and the J gene lost 2 bases, with 10 bases spanning the gap.

The J gene is TRBJ1-4, the V gene TRBV24-1, with 7 nucleotides matching TRBD1. Germline assignment: CDR1 KGHDR and CDR2 SFDVKD. CDR3 size: 16 residues. After removal of 2 bases from V and 6 bases from J, the junction contained 8 bases not matched to a gene. The CDR3 DNA follows: TGTGCCACCAGTGATTCTGCACAGGGGATCTATGAAAAACTGTTTTTT. Protein product: CATSDSAQGIYEKLFF.

The chain links TRBV27 to TRBJ1-2; D gene unclear. The CDR3 length is 13 residues. The germline V gene has CDR1 MNHEY and CDR2 SMNVEV (reference sequence). The ends were cut back, 7 bases at V and 6 bases at J, with 15 bases in the middle. CDR3 in DNA: TGTGCCAGCAAGGCTCGGGGAGTTGATGGCTACACCTTC. This codes for CASKARGVDGYTF.